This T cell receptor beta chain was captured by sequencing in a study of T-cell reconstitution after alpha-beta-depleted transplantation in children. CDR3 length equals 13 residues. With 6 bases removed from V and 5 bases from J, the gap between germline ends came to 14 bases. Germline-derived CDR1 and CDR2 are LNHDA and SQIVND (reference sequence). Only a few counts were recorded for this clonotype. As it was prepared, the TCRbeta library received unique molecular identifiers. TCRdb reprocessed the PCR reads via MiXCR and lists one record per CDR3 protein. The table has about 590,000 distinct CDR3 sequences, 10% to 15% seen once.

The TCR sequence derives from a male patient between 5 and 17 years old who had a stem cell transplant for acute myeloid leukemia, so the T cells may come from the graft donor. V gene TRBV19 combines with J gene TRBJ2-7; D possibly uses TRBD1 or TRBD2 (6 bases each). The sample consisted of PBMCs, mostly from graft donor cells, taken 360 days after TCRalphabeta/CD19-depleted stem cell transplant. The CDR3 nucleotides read TGTGCCAGTAGCCCCTTAGGGGGGAACGAGCAGTACTTC. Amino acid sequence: CASSPLGGNEQYF.